This record covers a single T cell receptor (beta chain). What it binds is unknown. The data belong to a study of cytomegalovirus exposure and HLA in healthy donors. Study findings and constraints: First-cohort TCR clusters tended to co-occur in the roughly 130 validation repertoires, a later analysis found.

Here immunoSEQ multiplex PCR was the method, and the copy in TCRdb shows in-frame clones only, minus some. This sample has 200,000 to 300,000 clones, with roughly 91% found just once. The donors were part of the validation cohort of 120 subjects. That cohort was separate from the first cohort, which comprised under 750 subjects. The sample was PBMCs. The origin of this receptor is a woman in her 30s in good health and CMV-seronegative.

The CDR3 DNA reads TGTGCCAGCCCCCTTCAGGGTTTTAATGAAAAACTGTTTTTT. This gives the protein CASPLQGFNEKLFF. V is TRBV6-4 and J is TRBJ1-4; possible D gene TRBD1, 5 bases. Trimming removed 8 bases from V and 4 bases from J, with 14 bases in between. Germline V gene sequence: CDR1 MRHNA, CDR2 SNTAGT. CDR3 size: 14 residues.